This is a list of T cell receptor beta chains from one sample in a study of T cells in Graves' hyperthyroidism and ophthalmopathy. TCRdb reprocessed the multiplex PCR reads with MiXCR, giving one entry per CDR3 protein. The table lists 470,000 or so distinct CDR3 sequences, less than 25% of them singletons. The sequenced sample consisted of blood. The source of these receptors is a man between 18 and 29 years old with Graves' hyperthyroidism. Each CDR3 is given with its conserved first and last residue. D genes are given only for firm matches. Where a row states a size, it is once, few, many or the class of an expanded clone; other rows omit it.

v_gene	j_gene	d_gene	abundance	CDR3aa	CDR3nt
TRBV28	TRBJ2-7	.	many	CASSFRGRYYEQYF	TGTGCCAGCAGTTTTAGGGGCAGGTACTACGAGCAGTACTTC
TRBV10-3	TRBJ1-2	TRBD1	many	CAIIKPLRQGERGYTF	TGTGCCATCATCAAACCTCTTCGACAGGGAGAAAGGGGCTACACCTTC
TRBV15	TRBJ2-7	.	many	CATSIGQDSASYEQYF	TGTGCCACCAGCATCGGGCAGGACTCGGCCTCCTACGAGCAGTACTTC
TRBV15	TRBJ1-1	.	.	CATSRSTGINTEAFF	TGTGCCACCAGCAGATCTACAGGGATTAACACTGAAGCTTTCTTT
TRBV6-5	TRBJ1-5	TRBD1	.	CASSYWDSINQPQHF	TGTGCCAGCAGTTACTGGGACAGTATCAATCAGCCCCAGCATTTT
TRBV5-1	TRBJ1-2	TRBD1	many	CASRLWGQEDGYTF	TGCGCCAGCAGACTTTGGGGACAGGAGGATGGCTACACCTTC
TRBV25-1	TRBJ2-1	.	.	CASSEEEDRYNEQFF	TGTGCCAGCAGTGAAGAGGAGGATAGATACAATGAGCAGTTCTTC
TRBV7-9	TRBJ1-2	.	many	CASSSPPDYGYTF	TGTGCCAGCAGCTCACCCCCCGACTATGGCTACACCTTC
TRBV28	TRBJ1-2	.	many	CASSLGQGWEANYGYTF	TGTGCCAGCAGTTTGGGGCAGGGGTGGGAAGCTAACTATGGCTACACCTTC
TRBV11-2	TRBJ2-7	TRBD2	.	CASSRIAGGKSYEQYF	TGTGCCAGCAGCCGAATAGCGGGCGGAAAGTCCTACGAGCAGTACTTC
TRBV29-1	TRBJ2-7	TRBD1	many	CSVVGDRENYEQYF	TGCAGCGTTGTAGGGGACAGGGAGAACTACGAGCAGTACTTC
TRBV6-1	TRBJ1-1	.	.	CASSPRTVNFF	TGTGCCAGCAGTCCCCGGACAGTTAATTTCTTT
TRBV6-2/TRBV6-3	TRBJ2-7	.	.	CASTRDGSSYEQYF	TGTGCCAGCACCCGGGACGGCAGCTCCTACGAGCAGTACTTC
TRBV12-3/TRBV12-4	TRBJ2-2	TRBD1	many	CASSLRQGNTGELFF	TGTGCCAGCAGTTTAAGACAGGGGAACACCGGGGAGCTGTTTTTT
TRBV9	TRBJ2-5	TRBD2	many	CASSGERLAGETQYF	TGTGCCAGCAGCGGTGAGAGGCTAGCGGGGGAGACCCAGTACTTC
TRBV15	TRBJ1-1	.	many	CATSRDIGGTEAFF	TGTGCCACCAGCAGAGATATCGGGGGCACTGAAGCTTTCTTT
TRBV27	TRBJ2-7	TRBD2	once	CASSPRGGQDERYF	TGTGCCAGCAGCCCGCGGGGGGGCCAGGACGAGCGGTACTTC
TRBV28	TRBJ2-7	.	many	CASSPGEKQYF	TGTGCCAGCAGTCCAGGGGAGAAGCAGTACTTC
TRBV28	TRBJ1-5	.	many	CASLGPRERQPQHF	TGTGCCAGCCTAGGACCCCGGGAACGACAGCCCCAGCATTTT
TRBV20-1	TRBJ2-2	.	many	CSARVTWGGGTNTGELFF	TGCAGTGCTAGAGTCACCTGGGGAGGGGGGACTAACACCGGGGAGCTGTTTTTT
TRBV19	TRBJ1-2	TRBD1	many	CASTGGADGYTF	TGTGCCAGTACAGGGGGCGCCGATGGCTACACCTTC
TRBV27	TRBJ1-2	.	.	CASRGLGSSYGYTF	TGTGCCAGCAGGGGGCTGGGATCTTCCTATGGCTACACCTTC
TRBV12-3/TRBV12-4	TRBJ2-3	.	many	CVSRSTGISTDTQYF	TGTGTCAGCAGGTCCACAGGTATTAGCACAGATACGCAGTATTTT
TRBV18	TRBJ2-7	TRBD2	.	CASSRGGTLYEQYF	TGTGCCAGCTCACGCGGGGGGACGCTTTACGAGCAGTACTTC
TRBV28	TRBJ1-5	.	.	CASSLAGVAEMLQPQHF	TGTGCCAGCAGTTTAGCGGGAGTGGCAGAAATGCTTCAGCCCCAGCATTTT
TRBV9	TRBJ2-2	.	many	CASSVGRANTGELFF	TGTGCCAGCAGCGTAGGCAGAGCGAACACCGGGGAGCTGTTTTTT
TRBV2	TRBJ1-5	TRBD1	many	CASSYARTGSEQPQHF	TGTGCCAGCAGCTATGCTCGGACAGGGTCGGAACAGCCCCAGCATTTT
TRBV27	TRBJ2-7	.	many	CASSFRGPYEQYF	TGTGCCAGCAGTTTCCGGGGGCCCTACGAGCAGTACTTC
TRBV27	TRBJ1-2	.	many	CASRLTGRYGYTF	TGTGCCAGCAGATTAACAGGGCGCTATGGCTACACCTTC
TRBV12-3/TRBV12-4	TRBJ2-5	TRBD2	few	CASSSLVVAGGTHQETQYF	TGTGCCAGCAGTTCCCTCGTGGTAGCGGGGGGTACTCACCAAGAGACCCAGTACTTC
TRBV4-1	TRBJ1-5	.	few	CASSQDPLNQPQHF	TGCGCCAGCAGCCAAGACCCGTTGAATCAGCCCCAGCATTTT
TRBV2	TRBJ1-5	.	many	CASSDWDFSGDQPQHF	TGTGCCAGCAGTGACTGGGACTTCTCGGGGGATCAGCCCCAGCATTTT